This paragraph covers one T cell receptor (beta chain) sequence. This entry comes from a study of blood T cell repertoires in COVID-19. For the study at large: The United States, Italy and Spain provided the acute and convalescent COVID-19 samples. T cells, B-cell-depleted T cells, or PBMCs provided the cDNA or gDNA that served as material.

Assay: immunoSEQ multiplex PCR; the TCRdb copy retains only in-frame clones and omits some. The data show approximately 170,000 clones, approximately 85% seen once. The CDR3 runs 13 residues. With 4 bases removed from V and 8 bases from J, the gap between germline ends came to 15 bases. CDR1 is SGHNT, CDR2 YYREEE, per germline (reference sequence). This sequence joins TRBV5-4 and TRBJ1-2; no reliable D call. Source material: peripheral blood. The clonotype comes from a man between 60 and 75 years old who had recovered from COVID-19. CDR3 bases: TGTGCCAGCAGCCTCCAGGCTCAATCGGGCTACACCTTC. This codes for CASSLQAQSGYTF.